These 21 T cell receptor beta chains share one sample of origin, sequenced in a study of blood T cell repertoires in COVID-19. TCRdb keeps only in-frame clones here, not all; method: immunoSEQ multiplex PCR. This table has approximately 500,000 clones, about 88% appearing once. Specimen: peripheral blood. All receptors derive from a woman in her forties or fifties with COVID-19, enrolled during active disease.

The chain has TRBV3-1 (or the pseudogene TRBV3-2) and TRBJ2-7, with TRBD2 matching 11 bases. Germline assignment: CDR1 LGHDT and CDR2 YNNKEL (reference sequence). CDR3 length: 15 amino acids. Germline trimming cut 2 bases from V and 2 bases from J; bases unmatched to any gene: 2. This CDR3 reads CASSQLAGGPYEQYF. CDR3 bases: TGTGCCAGCAGCCAACTAGCGGGGGGACCCTACGAGCAGTACTTC.

For the CDR3, the DNA is TGTGCCAGCGGAGACATTCAGTACTTC. It codes for CASGDIQYF. V and J are TRBV5-5 and TRBJ2-4; no firm D call. The V and J ends lost 7 bases and 8 bases respectively, with 4 bases between them. The germline gives CDR1 SGHKS, CDR2 YYEKEE (reference sequence). The CDR3 has 9 amino acids.

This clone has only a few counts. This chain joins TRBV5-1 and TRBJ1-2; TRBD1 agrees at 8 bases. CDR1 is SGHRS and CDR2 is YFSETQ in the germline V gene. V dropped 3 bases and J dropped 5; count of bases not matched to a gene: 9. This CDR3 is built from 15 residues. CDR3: CASSSQGANGYGYTF. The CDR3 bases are TGCGCCAGCAGCTCGCAGGGGGCTAATGGATATGGCTACACCTTC.

CDR3 in amino acids: CASSYLRTVNEKLFF. The DNA of the CDR3 is TGTGCCAGCAGTTACTTACGGACAGTAAATGAAAAACTGTTTTTT. The V call is TRBV6-6, the J call TRBJ1-4, with TRBD1 as a possible D gene (6 bases). This CDR3 is built from 15 residues. V shed 1 base and J shed 5 bases, with 11 bases lying between them. Germline CDR1 MNHNY, CDR2 SVGAGI (reference sequence).

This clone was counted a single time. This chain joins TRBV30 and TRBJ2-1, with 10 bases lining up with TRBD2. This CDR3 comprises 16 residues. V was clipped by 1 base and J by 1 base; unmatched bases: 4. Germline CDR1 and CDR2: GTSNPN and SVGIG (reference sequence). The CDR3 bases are TGTGCCTGGAGTGCACGACTAGCGGGTTCCTACAATGAGCAGTTCTTC. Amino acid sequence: CAWSARLAGSYNEQFF.

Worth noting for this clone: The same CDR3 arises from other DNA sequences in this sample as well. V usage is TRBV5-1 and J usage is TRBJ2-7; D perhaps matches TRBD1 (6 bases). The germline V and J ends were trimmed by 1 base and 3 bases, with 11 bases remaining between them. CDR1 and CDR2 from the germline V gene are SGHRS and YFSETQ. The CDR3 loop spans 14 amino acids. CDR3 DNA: TGCGCCAGCAGCTTGACCAGGGGAAACTACGAGCAGTACTTC. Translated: CASSLTRGNYEQYF. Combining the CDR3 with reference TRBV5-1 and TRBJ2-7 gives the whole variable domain KAGVTQTPRYLIKTRGQQVTLSCSPISGHRSVSWYQQTPGQGLQFLFEYFSETQRNKGNFPGRFSGRQFSNSRSEMNVSTLELGDSALYLCASSLTRGNYEQYFGPGTRLTVT.

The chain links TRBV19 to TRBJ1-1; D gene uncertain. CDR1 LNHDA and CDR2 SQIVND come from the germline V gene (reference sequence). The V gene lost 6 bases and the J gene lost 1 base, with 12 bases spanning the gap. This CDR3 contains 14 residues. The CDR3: CASSWLVGNTEAFF. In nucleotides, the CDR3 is TGTGCCAGTAGCTGGCTAGTCGGGAACACTGAAGCTTTCTTT.

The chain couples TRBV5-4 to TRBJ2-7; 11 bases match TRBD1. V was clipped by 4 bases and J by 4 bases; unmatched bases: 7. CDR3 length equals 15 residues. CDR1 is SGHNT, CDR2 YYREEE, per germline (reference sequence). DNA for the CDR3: TGTGCCAGCAGCCCCGGACAGGGGGCGAAGTACGAGCAGTACTTC. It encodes CASSPGQGAKYEQYF.

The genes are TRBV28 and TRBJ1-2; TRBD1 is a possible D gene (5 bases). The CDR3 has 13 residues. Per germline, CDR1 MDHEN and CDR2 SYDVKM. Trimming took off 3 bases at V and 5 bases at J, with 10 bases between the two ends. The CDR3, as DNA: TGTGCCAGCAGTTTCGGGGGTGTGTATGGCTACACCTTC. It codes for CASSFGGVYGYTF.

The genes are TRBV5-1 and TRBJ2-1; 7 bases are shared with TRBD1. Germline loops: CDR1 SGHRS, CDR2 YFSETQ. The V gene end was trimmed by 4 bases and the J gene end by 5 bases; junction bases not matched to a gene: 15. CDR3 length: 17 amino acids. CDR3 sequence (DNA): TGCGCCAGCAGCCCCCCCCGACAGGGAGTGATGGACAATGAGCAGTTCTTC. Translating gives CASSPPRQGVMDNEQFF.

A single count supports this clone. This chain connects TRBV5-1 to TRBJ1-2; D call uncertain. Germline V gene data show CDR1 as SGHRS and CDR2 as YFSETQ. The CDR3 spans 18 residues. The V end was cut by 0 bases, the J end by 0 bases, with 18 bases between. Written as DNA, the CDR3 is TGCGCCAGCAGCTTGGAAGTGGGCAGCTACCTTTCTAACTATGGCTACACCTTC. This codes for CASSLEVGSYLSNYGYTF.

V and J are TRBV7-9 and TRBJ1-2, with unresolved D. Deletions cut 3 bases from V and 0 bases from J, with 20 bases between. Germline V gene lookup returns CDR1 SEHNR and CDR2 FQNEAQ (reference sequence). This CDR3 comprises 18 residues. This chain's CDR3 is CASSFPTRTEVANYGYTF. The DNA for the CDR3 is TGTGCCAGCAGCTTTCCCACCCGGACGGAGGTAGCTAACTATGGCTACACCTTC.

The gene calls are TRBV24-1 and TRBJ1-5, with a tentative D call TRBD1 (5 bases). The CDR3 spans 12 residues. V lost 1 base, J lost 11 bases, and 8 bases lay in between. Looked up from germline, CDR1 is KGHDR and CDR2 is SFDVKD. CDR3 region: CATSDFGGTQHF. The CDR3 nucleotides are TGTGCCACCAGTGATTTCGGGGGGACCCAGCATTTT.

The CDR3 DNA is TGCGCCAGCAGCTTCGGGGTGGCTGAGCAGTTCTTC. It yields the protein CASSFGVAEQFF. The chain carries TRBV5-1 and TRBJ2-1, with D possibly being TRBD2 (5 bases). This CDR3 has 12 residues. Deletions cut 2 bases from V and 9 bases from J, with 9 bases between. CDR1 is SGHRS, CDR2 YFSETQ, per germline. Variable domain in full (rest from reference TRBV5-1 and TRBJ2-1): KAGVTQTPRYLIKTRGQQVTLSCSPISGHRSVSWYQQTPGQGLQFLFEYFSETQRNKGNFPGRFSGRQFSNSRSEMNVSTLELGDSALYLCASSFGVAEQFFGPGTRLTVL.

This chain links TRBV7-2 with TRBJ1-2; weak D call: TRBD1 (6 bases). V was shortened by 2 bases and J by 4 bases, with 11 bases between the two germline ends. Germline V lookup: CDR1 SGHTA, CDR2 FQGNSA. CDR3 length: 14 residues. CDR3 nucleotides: TGTGCCAGCAGCTTATGGGGGGGGCCCTATGGCTACACCTTC. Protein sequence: CASSLWGGPYGYTF.

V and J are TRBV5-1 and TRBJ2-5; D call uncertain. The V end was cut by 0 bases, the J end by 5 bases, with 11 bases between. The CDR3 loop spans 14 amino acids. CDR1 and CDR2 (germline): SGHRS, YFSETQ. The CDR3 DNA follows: TGCGCCAGCAGCTTGGCCGACGGGTGGGAGACCCAGTACTTC. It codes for CASSLADGWETQYF.

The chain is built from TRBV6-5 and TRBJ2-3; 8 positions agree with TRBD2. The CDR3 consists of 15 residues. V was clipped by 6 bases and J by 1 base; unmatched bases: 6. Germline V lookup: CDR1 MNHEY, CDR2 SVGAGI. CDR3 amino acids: CASRTHSGGTDTQYF. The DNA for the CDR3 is TGTGCCAGCAGAACACATAGCGGGGGCACAGATACGCAGTATTTT.

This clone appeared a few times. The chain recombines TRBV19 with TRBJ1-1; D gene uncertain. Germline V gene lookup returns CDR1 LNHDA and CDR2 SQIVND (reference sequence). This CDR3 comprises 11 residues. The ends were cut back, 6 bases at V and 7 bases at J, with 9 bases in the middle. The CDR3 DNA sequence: TGTGCCAGTAGAGCAACAGTTGAAGCTTTCTTT. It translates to CASRATVEAFF.

The CDR3 DNA sequence: TGTGCCAGTAGTAAAATACAGGGGGCTGGGAACAATGAGCAGTTCTTC. It encodes CASSKIQGAGNNEQFF. V gene TRBV19 combines with J gene TRBJ2-1, with TRBD1 identical over 9 bases. The V segment lost 4 bases and the J segment 5 bases; nucleotides outside the gene matches: 9. The CDR3 has 16 residues. CDR1 and CDR2 (germline): LNHDA, SQIVND (reference sequence). The whole variable domain, remainder taken from reference TRBV19 and TRBJ2-1, is DGGITQSPKYLFRKEGQNVTLSCEQNLNHDAMYWYRQDPGQGLRLIYYSQIVNDFQKGDIAEGYSVSREKKESFPLTVTSAQKNPTAFYLCASSKIQGAGNNEQFFGPGTRLTVL.

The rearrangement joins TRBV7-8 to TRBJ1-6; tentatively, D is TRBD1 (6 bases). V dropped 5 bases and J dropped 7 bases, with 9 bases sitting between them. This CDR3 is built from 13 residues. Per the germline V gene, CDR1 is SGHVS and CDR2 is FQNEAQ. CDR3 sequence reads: CASSVGANSPLHF. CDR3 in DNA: TGTGCCAGCAGCGTGGGGGCCAATTCACCCCTCCACTTT.

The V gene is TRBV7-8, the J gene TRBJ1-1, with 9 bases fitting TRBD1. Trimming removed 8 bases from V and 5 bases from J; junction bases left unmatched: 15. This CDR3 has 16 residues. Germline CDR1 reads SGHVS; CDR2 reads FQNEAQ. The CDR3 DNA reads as TGTGCCAGCGATTGGACCGCGGGGACAGGGAAAACTGAAGCTTTCTTT. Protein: CASDWTAGTGKTEAFF.